This TCR beta chain was captured in a study of OX40 agonist ivuxolimab in advanced cancers. Study-wide context: Six ivuxolimab dose levels, 0.01 to 10 mg/kg, were given intravenously every 2 weeks. Age averaged roughly 60 years (range roughly 23 to 79), and 70% to 85% were male.

Clones were sequenced by immunoSEQ multiplex PCR, and TCRdb holds only the in-frame ones, with some missing. This table holds about 99,000 clones, approximately 95% found once. Study-level results: Certain nonresponders likewise exhibited a low normalized T-cell clonal expansion. At doses 0.1 to 3.0 mg/kg, CD4+ and CD8+ clones expanded.

Points on this clone: Its antigen is undetermined.

The CDR3 totals 16 residues. Germline CDR1 reads MNHNY; CDR2 reads SVGAGI (reference sequence). The V and J ends lost 2 bases and 10 bases, in that order; junction bases with no gene match: 9. This TCR was recovered from an adult with an advanced solid tumor such as melanoma, head and neck, liver or kidney cancer. Material: CD4+ or CD8+ T cells sorted from blood, obtained in a trial of the OX40 agonist ivuxolimab. This chain uses TRBV6-6 with TRBJ1-6; 9 nucleotides line up with TRBD1. In DNA form, the CDR3 reads TGTGCCAGCAGTTACCCGCCGGACAGGGGAAACTCACCCCTCCACTTT. Residues: CASSYPPDRGNSPLHF.